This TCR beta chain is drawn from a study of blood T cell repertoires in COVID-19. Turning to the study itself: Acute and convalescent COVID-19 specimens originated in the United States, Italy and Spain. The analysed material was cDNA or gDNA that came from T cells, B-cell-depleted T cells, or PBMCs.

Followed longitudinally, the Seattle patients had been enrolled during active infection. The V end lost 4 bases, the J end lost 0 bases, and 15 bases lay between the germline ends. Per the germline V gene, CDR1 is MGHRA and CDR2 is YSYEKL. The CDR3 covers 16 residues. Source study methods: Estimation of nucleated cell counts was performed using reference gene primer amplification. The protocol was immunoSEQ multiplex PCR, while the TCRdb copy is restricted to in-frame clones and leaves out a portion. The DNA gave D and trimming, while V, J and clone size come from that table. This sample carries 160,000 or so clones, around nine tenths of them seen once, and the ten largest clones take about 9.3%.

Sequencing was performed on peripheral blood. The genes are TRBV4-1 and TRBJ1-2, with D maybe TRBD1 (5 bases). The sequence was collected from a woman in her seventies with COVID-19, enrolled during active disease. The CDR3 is CASSPPLGEANYGYTF. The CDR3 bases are TGCGCCAGCAGCCCCCCCCTAGGGGAGGCTAACTATGGCTACACCTTC.